This TCR beta chain was sequenced in a study of T cell changes during pregnancy in multiple sclerosis. Trimming left V 3 bases short and J 2 bases short, with 9 bases between. Germline CDR1 reads MRHNA; CDR2 reads SNTAGT. This CDR3 spans 14 amino acids. In its sample, this clone was seen once. The repertoire was sequenced with immunoSEQ multiplex PCR; TCRdb's copy has only in-frame clones and lacks some. Of 75,000 to 95,000 clones listed, 89% were seen once; the top ten hold more than 0.8%. This TCR came from a female donor in good health, enrolled as a control in a pregnancy study. V gene TRBV6-4 combines with J gene TRBJ2-3; D is unclear. The sample in question was peripheral blood, obtained in the first trimester of pregnancy. As DNA, the CDR3 is TGTGCCAGCAGTGAACAGCTTCACACAGATACGCAGTATTTT. This encodes CASSEQLHTDTQYF.